The clone carrying this TCR beta chain has a single count. Its antigen is currently unknown. The sample comes from a study of cytomegalovirus exposure and HLA in healthy donors. Whole-study context: The Caucasian-associated ancestry cluster held over 80% of more than 350 genotyped donors. General study findings and limits: Analyzed later, most CMV-associated TCR beta chains appeared HLA-restricted.

PCR primers comprised 60 Vbeta and 13 Jbeta primers. Assay: immunoSEQ multiplex PCR; the TCRdb copy retains only in-frame clones and omits some. The table has roughly 100,000 clones, around 75% seen once. Sequencing was done on a sample of PBMCs. This TCR was recovered from a man in his forties in good health and CMV-seronegative.

As DNA, the CDR3 is TGTGCCAGCAGCTTAACGGGGCTGAACGAGCAGTACTTC. Translation gives CASSLTGLNEQYF. V and J are TRBV7-3 and TRBJ2-7, with a possible D match to TRBD1 (5 bases). This CDR3 is 13 amino acids long. V lost 0 bases and J 5 bases, leaving 8 bases between the germline ends. CDR1 is SGHTA, CDR2 FQGTGA, per germline.